This T cell receptor (beta chain) was identified in a study of T cell repertoires in cytomegalovirus infection. CDR3 length: 15 residues. Deletions cut 1 base from V and 2 bases from J, with 11 bases between. Germline V gene lookup returns CDR1 MGHRA and CDR2 YSYEKL. Comments on this clonotype: The antigen remains undetermined.

TCRdb re-derived calls from the reads in MiXCR, one entry per CDR3 protein. Of 750,000 to 900,000 distinct CDR3 sequences in the sample, under 35% were seen once. This chain uses TRBV4-1 with TRBJ1-1; D call uncertain. This material consisted of cultured CD8+ T cells from PBMCs, taken from culture after CMV antigen stimulation. This sequence was found in a human donor in good health (CMV status not recorded). Some clones in this sample may be carry-over from other donors' samples. CDR3 DNA: TGCGCCAGCAGCCAAGTAGAGAATTCCAACACTGAAGCTTTCTTT. Residues: CASSQVENSNTEAFF.